The clone carrying this T cell receptor beta chain was detected only a few times. The antigen remains unidentified. This entry comes from a study of OX40 agonist ivuxolimab in advanced cancers. Broader study findings: The expanded peripheral T cells' antigen specificity was not determined. Certain nonresponders likewise exhibited a low normalized T-cell clonal expansion. Among the lowest peripheral clonal expansion occurred in 0.1-3.0 mg/kg partial responders.

Sequenced by immunoSEQ multiplex PCR; TCRdb stores in-frame clones only, minus some. In the table there are about 72,000 clones, approximately 84% of which are singletons. The sampling schedule covered blood at baseline, cycle 4 day 1, and cycle 7 day 1. The source was CD4+ or CD8+ T cells sorted from blood, collected in a trial of the OX40 agonist ivuxolimab. The TCR sequence derives from an adult with an advanced solid tumor such as melanoma, head and neck, liver or kidney cancer.

CDR3 protein: CASQRGWDSPLHF. For the CDR3, the DNA is TGTGCCAGCCAGCGGGGATGGGATTCACCCCTCCACTTT. The gene calls are TRBV27 and TRBJ1-6; D call uncertain. The V gene's germline CDR1 is MNHEY and CDR2 SMNVEV (reference sequence). V lost 8 bases and J 8 bases, leaving 13 bases between the germline ends. CDR3 length: 13 residues.